These 28 T cell receptor beta chains came from one sample sequenced in a study of blood T cell repertoires in COVID-19. TCRdb keeps only in-frame clones here, not all; method: immunoSEQ multiplex PCR. Here the sample spans around 140,000 clones, approximately 80% being singletons. The sequenced sample was peripheral blood. Receptor source: a man between 45 and 60 years old with acute or convalescent COVID-19.

DNA for the CDR3: TGCAGCGCCGGTACGGGGGAGGGTGGCAATCAGCCCCAGCATTTT. It specifies CSAGTGEGGNQPQHF. The chain combines TRBV29-1 with TRBJ1-5; possible D gene TRBD1, 5 bases. Germline values: CDR1 SQVTM, CDR2 ANQGSEA. The CDR3 has 15 residues. V was shortened by 7 bases and J by 2 bases, with 18 bases between the two germline ends.

Details on this clone: Other DNA sequences from this sample encode an identical CDR3 as well. The chain links TRBV6-6 to TRBJ2-7; 8 nucleotides align to TRBD1. The CDR3 spans 13 residues. The germline CDR1 and CDR2 sequences are MNHNY and SVGAGI (reference sequence). Trimming at V came to 3 bases and at J to 5 bases, leaving 3 bases not matched to a gene. The CDR3 here is CASSYQGANEQYV. The DNA of the CDR3 is TGTGCCAGCAGTTATCAGGGGGCGAACGAGCAGTACGTC.

A few counts support this clone. V and J are TRBV19 and TRBJ2-1; 12 nucleotides line up with TRBD2. Germline CDR1 and CDR2: LNHDA and SQIVND (reference sequence). The CDR3 runs 15 residues. Trimming at V came to 6 bases and at J to 4 bases, leaving 4 bases not matched to a gene. In DNA form, the CDR3 reads TGTGCCAGTAGCCGGACTAGCGGGGAGTACAATGAGCAGTTCTTC. Encoded protein: CASSRTSGEYNEQFF.

J is TRBJ1-6 and V is TRBV7-3, with D possibly matching TRBD1 (6 bases). The germline V and J ends were trimmed by 5 bases and 10 bases, with 12 bases remaining between them. CDR1 SGHTA and CDR2 FQGTGA come from the germline V gene. This CDR3 is 13 amino acids long. CDR3 amino acids: CASSHTGSSPLHF. The CDR3 nucleotides read TGTGCCAGCAGCCATACAGGGTCCTCACCCCTCCACTTT.

This clone was seen a handful of times. Other DNA sequences in the same sample also yield this CDR3. The rearrangement joins TRBV19 to TRBJ2-5; D gene unclear. Trimming removed 2 bases from V and 2 bases from J, with 6 bases in between. This CDR3 has 13 amino acids. CDR1 and CDR2 from the germline V gene are LNHDA and SQIVND (reference sequence). The CDR3 coding sequence is TGTGCCAGTAGTATAAACAGACAAGAGACCCAGTACTTC. It yields the protein CASSINRQETQYF.

The chain uses TRBV29-1 and TRBJ1-1; 9 bases match TRBD1. With V trimmed by 7 bases and J by 5 bases, 8 bases remained unmatched. The CDR3 extends over 13 amino acids. CDR1 is SQVTM and CDR2 is ANQGSEA in the germline V gene. The CDR3 nucleotides read TGCAGCGGTTACAGGGGGCTGGGGACTGAAGCTTTCTTT. Its protein product is CSGYRGLGTEAFF.

The CDR3 region is CASSLEGNNQPQHF. The CDR3 nucleotides are TGCGCCAGCAGCTTGGAGGGGAACAATCAGCCCCAGCATTTT. The chain uses TRBV5-1 and TRBJ1-5, with D possibly being TRBD1 (5 bases). The germline gives CDR1 SGHRS, CDR2 YFSETQ. V was cut by 0 bases and J by 3 bases, with 7 bases left in between. The CDR3 is 14 amino acids.

V gene TRBV5-4 combines with J gene TRBJ1-3; D might be TRBD1 (5 bases). Germline CDR1 SGHNT, CDR2 YYREEE (reference sequence). This CDR3 has 15 residues. Trimming shortened V by 5 bases and J by 5 bases, and 17 bases separated the two germline ends. Here the CDR3 reads CASSRDGGGRNTIYF. The CDR3 nucleotides are TGTGCCAGCAGTCGGGACGGTGGAGGGAGAAACACCATATATTTT. The full variable domain, its missing parts supplied by reference TRBV5-4 and TRBJ1-3, is ETGVTQSPTHLIKTRGQQVTLRCSSQSGHNTVSWYQQALGQGPQFIFQYYREEENGRGNFPPRFSGLQFPNYSSELNVNALELDDSALYLCASSRDGGGRNTIYFGEGSWLTVV.

This clone was recorded a few times. The rearrangement links TRBV27 to TRBJ1-6; possibly TRBD1 for D (5 bases). Trimming left V 0 bases short and J 10 bases short, with 25 bases between. The CDR3 extends over 19 amino acids. CDR1 is MNHEY, CDR2 SMNVEV, per germline (reference sequence). CDR3 amino acids: CASSLSRGGKAEGYSPLHF. For the CDR3, the DNA is TGTGCCAGCAGTTTATCGAGGGGCGGGAAGGCGGAGGGATACTCACCCCTCCACTTT.

The chain links TRBV6-5 to TRBJ1-6; the match to TRBD1 covers 8 bases. This CDR3 contains 15 residues. Germline CDR1 and CDR2: MNHEY and SVGAGI. V lost 6 bases, J lost 6 bases, and 7 bases stayed unmatched. The CDR3 DNA reads TGTGCCAGCAGACCCGACAGGGGTTTTAATTCACCCCTCCACTTT. Its translation is CASRPDRGFNSPLHF.

The CDR3 loop reads CASSLRENSPLHF. CDR3 DNA sequence: TGTGCCAGCAGCTTGAGAGAGAATTCACCCCTCCACTTT. The chain joins TRBV7-9 to TRBJ1-6; D unclear. The CDR3 runs 13 residues. Germline V gives CDR1 SEHNR, CDR2 FQNEAQ (reference sequence). V was clipped by 3 bases and J by 7 bases, with 7 bases between them.

The rearrangement links TRBV10-3 to TRBJ2-5; TRBD2 agrees at 12 bases. Losses at the gene ends were 6 bases for V and 5 bases for J; bases not matched to a gene: 7. Per germline, CDR1 ENHRY and CDR2 SYGVKD. The CDR3 is 15 amino acids. DNA of the CDR3: TGTGCCATCAGCCCTAGCGGGGGGGTACGGGAGACCCAGTACTTC. The encoded protein is CAISPSGGVRETQYF.

This chain connects TRBV7-8 to TRBJ1-1, with TRBD1 matching over 9 bases. The germline CDR1 and CDR2 sequences are SGHVS and FQNEAQ. After removal of 3 bases from V and 11 bases from J, the junction contained 7 bases not matched to a gene. This CDR3 has 13 amino acids. The CDR3 nucleotides are TGTGCCAGCAGCTTCGGGACAGGGTTCGTCGCTTTCTTT. Protein sequence: CASSFGTGFVAFF.

This clone was seen repeatedly, ten times or more. The rearrangement links TRBV4-2 to TRBJ2-4; 9 bases match TRBD2. Germline-derived CDR1 and CDR2 are LGHNA and YNFKEQ. The CDR3 contains 19 residues. V dropped 1 base and J dropped 0; count of bases not matched to a gene: 10. This CDR3 is CASSQGSASGNLAKNIQYF. DNA of the CDR3: TGTGCCAGCAGCCAAGGGTCGGCTAGCGGGAATCTAGCCAAAAACATTCAGTACTTC.

The V gene is TRBV18, the J gene TRBJ2-7; TRBD2 aligns across 9 bases. V was clipped by 3 bases and J by 3 bases; unmatched bases: 6. The CDR3 length is 15 residues. Germline lookup yields CDR1 KGHSH and CDR2 LQKENI. DNA of the CDR3: TGTGCCAGCTCACCCAGTCTAGCGGGGATCTACGAGCAGTACTTC. As protein: CASSPSLAGIYEQYF.

V gene TRBV7-2 combines with J gene TRBJ1-2, with no clear D. Germline V gene lookup returns CDR1 SGHTA and CDR2 FQGNSA. The V end lost 3 bases, the J end lost 8 bases, and 10 bases lay between the germline ends. The length of the CDR3 is 12 residues. CDR3 sequence (DNA): TGTGCCAGCAGCTTCCCGGGGATCGGCTACACCTTC. Amino acid sequence: CASSFPGIGYTF.

The gene calls are TRBV2 and TRBJ2-7; D uncertain. The CDR3 length is 14 residues. The germline V gene encodes CDR1 SNHLY and CDR2 FYNNEI. V was clipped by 0 bases and J by 0 bases, with 6 bases between them. The CDR3 DNA follows: TGTGCCAGCAGTGAAGCTAGGAGCTCCTACGAGCAGTACGTC. This codes for CASSEARSSYEQYV.

This clone was recorded a few times. This chain links TRBV5-6 with TRBJ1-3, with 9 bases identical to TRBD1. This CDR3 is 17 amino acids long. The germline gives CDR1 SGHDT, CDR2 YYEEEE. V lost 0 bases, J lost 2 bases, and 6 bases stayed unmatched. CDR3 DNA sequence: TGTGCCAGCAGCTTGGTACAGGGGGCCGGAGCTGGAAACACCATATATTTT. Amino acids: CASSLVQGAGAGNTIYF.

The chain couples TRBV15 to TRBJ2-5; the match to TRBD2 covers 8 bases. Germline V CDR1 and CDR2: LNHNV, YYDKDF (reference sequence). The CDR3 runs to 14 residues. J gave up 1 base and V 5 bases, and 3 bases lay outside the gene matches. This CDR3 reads CATSPAGVQETQYF. For the CDR3, the DNA is TGTGCCACCAGCCCAGCGGGGGTCCAAGAGACCCAGTACTTC. Combining the CDR3 with reference TRBV15 and TRBJ2-5 gives the whole variable domain DAMVIQNPRYQVTQFGKPVTLSCSQTLNHNVMYWYQQKSSQAPKLLFHYYDKDFNNEADTPDNFQSRRPNTSFCFLDIRSPGLGDTAMYLCATSPAGVQETQYFGPGTRLLVL.

The V and J genes are TRBV5-1 and TRBJ2-2, with no clear D. Trimming cost V 2 bases and J 6 bases, with 5 bases left between them. Germline V gene lookup returns CDR1 SGHRS and CDR2 YFSETQ. The CDR3 totals 12 residues. The CDR3: CASSFEAGELFF. The CDR3 coding sequence is TGCGCCAGCAGCTTTGAGGCCGGGGAGCTGTTTTTT.

The chain employs TRBV30 and TRBJ1-2; possibly TRBD1 for D (5 bases). The germline V gene has CDR1 GTSNPN and CDR2 SVGIG (reference sequence). The CDR3 loop spans 14 amino acids. V shed 0 bases and J shed 1 base, with 9 bases lying between them. CDR3: CAWSVRGLNYGYTF. CDR3 DNA sequence: TGTGCCTGGAGTGTACGGGGACTTAACTATGGCTACACCTTC.

This clone has only a few counts. The V gene is TRBV3-1 (or the pseudogene TRBV3-2), the J gene TRBJ1-1; D is uncertain. There are 12 residues in the CDR3. Per germline, CDR1 LGHDT and CDR2 YNNKEL (reference sequence). V lost 6 bases and J 7 bases, leaving 12 bases between the germline ends. CDR3 nucleotide sequence: TGTGCCAGCAGAAGCGAACGGAGTGAAGCTTTCTTT. Translation gives CASRSERSEAFF.

This chain links TRBV9 with TRBJ2-5; possibly TRBD2 for D (5 bases). Trimming took 3 bases from V and 1 from J, leaving 7 bases between them. CDR3 length: 13 amino acids. Germline loops: CDR1 SGDLS, CDR2 YYNGEE. The CDR3 protein is CASSARGQETQYF. The CDR3 DNA reads as TGTGCCAGCAGCGCCCGGGGCCAAGAGACCCAGTACTTC.

This clone was observed a single time. J is TRBJ1-6 and V is TRBV12-3 or TRBV12-4, with no clear D. V lost 10 bases and J 9 bases, leaving 16 bases between the germline ends. This CDR3 has 13 residues. The CDR3 loop reads CATALGGTSPLHF. CDR3 DNA: TGTGCCACCGCCCTAGGCGGCACTTCACCCCTCCACTTT.

This clone showed up just a few times. V usage is TRBV30 and J usage is TRBJ1-5, with 7 nucleotides matching TRBD1. Germline CDR1 and CDR2: GTSNPN and SVGIG (reference sequence). The CDR3 spans 17 residues. The trim removed 0 bases at V and 0 bases at J, leaving 8 bases unmatched. The DNA for the CDR3 is TGTGCCTGGAGTGTAAGAGTAGGGACAGATAGCAATCAGCCCCAGCATTTT. Translation gives CAWSVRVGTDSNQPQHF.

The chain recombines TRBV2 with TRBJ2-1, with D possibly being TRBD1 (5 bases). Trimming left V 5 bases short and J 2 bases short, with 10 bases between. The V gene's germline CDR1 is SNHLY and CDR2 FYNNEI. The CDR3 loop spans 14 amino acids. CDR3 in amino acids: CASSRQGTYNEQFF. The CDR3 DNA reads as TGTGCCAGCAGTCGTCAGGGAACCTACAATGAGCAGTTCTTC.

This clone was found once. The rearrangement joins TRBV30 to TRBJ1-1; TRBD1 agrees at 7 bases. CDR1 is GTSNPN and CDR2 is SVGIG in the germline V gene (reference sequence). With 0 bases clipped from V and 0 bases from J, the junction kept 10 bases outside the gene matches. The CDR3 is 17 amino acids. The CDR3 here is CAWSVGGTPFMNTEAFF. The CDR3 nucleotides read TGTGCCTGGAGTGTAGGGGGCACGCCGTTCATGAACACTGAAGCTTTCTTT.

V gene TRBV5-1 combines with J gene TRBJ1-5; 9 bases are shared with TRBD1. V lost 4 bases and J lost 7; bases outside the gene matches: 9. This CDR3 has 15 residues. The germline V gene encodes CDR1 SGHRS and CDR2 YFSETQ. The CDR3 coding sequence is TGCGCCAGCAGCCCAGGGACAGGGCTTTGGCAGCCCCAGCATTTT. Its protein product is CASSPGTGLWQPQHF.